A single sample is the source of the 31 T cell receptor beta chains below, sequenced in a study of OX40 agonist ivuxolimab in advanced cancers. Sequenced by immunoSEQ multiplex PCR; TCRdb stores in-frame clones only, minus some. The table includes 55,000 to 70,000 clones, 65% to 90% detected once. Sequencing was performed on CD4+ or CD8+ T cells sorted from blood, taken in a trial of the OX40 agonist ivuxolimab. The receptor set was obtained from an adult with an advanced solid tumor such as melanoma, head and neck, liver or kidney cancer.

The V call is TRBV19, the J call TRBJ1-5, with D hard to call. Trimming took off 1 base at V and 4 bases at J, with 2 bases between the two ends. The length of the CDR3 is 12 residues. Germline CDR1 and CDR2: LNHDA and SQIVND (reference sequence). The chain's CDR3 is CASSIVNQPQHF. In DNA form, the CDR3 reads TGTGCCAGTAGTATAGTAAATCAGCCCCAGCATTTT.

This chain joins TRBV6-4 and TRBJ1-2; D gene uncertain. Between the trimmed V and J ends, which lost 5 bases and 7 bases, there was a span of 8 bases. Germline CDR1 is MRHNA and CDR2 is SNTAGT. The CDR3 has 11 amino acids. The CDR3 loop is CASSHTVGYTF. CDR3 nucleotides: TGTGCCAGCAGTCACACGGTTGGCTACACCTTC.

The chain has TRBV30 and TRBJ1-1, with a tentative D call TRBD1 (5 bases). Trimming shortened V by 4 bases and J by 2 bases, and 20 bases separated the two germline ends. The germline V gene has CDR1 GTSNPN and CDR2 SVGIG (reference sequence). The CDR3 covers 16 residues. The CDR3 is CAWMGQGRWTNTEAFF. CDR3 coding DNA: TGTGCCTGGATGGGGCAGGGACGGTGGACCAACACTGAAGCTTTCTTT.

This chain connects TRBV5-1 to TRBJ2-4; possible D gene TRBD2, 5 bases. Germline V gives CDR1 SGHRS, CDR2 YFSETQ. The V gene lost 4 bases and the J gene lost 7 bases, with 12 bases spanning the gap. The CDR3 covers 13 residues. CDR3 nucleotides: TGCGCCAGCAGCGTCGGGATTGGGAACATTCAGTACTTC. This codes for CASSVGIGNIQYF.

CDR3 in amino acids: CASSIMKFTGELFF. CDR3 bases: TGTGCCAGTAGTATTATGAAGTTCACCGGGGAGCTGTTTTTT. This chain links TRBV19 with TRBJ2-2; D call uncertain. The germline V gene has CDR1 LNHDA and CDR2 SQIVND (reference sequence). Trimming left V 3 bases short and J 4 bases short, with 9 bases between. The CDR3 is 14 residues long. Full variable domain (outside the CDR3, taken from reference TRBV19 and TRBJ2-2): DGGITQSPKYLFRKEGQNVTLSCEQNLNHDAMYWYRQDPGQGLRLIYYSQIVNDFQKGDIAEGYSVSREKKESFPLTVTSAQKNPTAFYLCASSIMKFTGELFFGEGSRLTVL.

This clone was observed a single time. The chain recombines TRBV4-1 with TRBJ2-2, with 7 bases fitting TRBD1. CDR1 is MGHRA and CDR2 is YSYEKL in the germline V gene. There are 16 residues in the CDR3. V dropped 3 bases and J dropped 0; count of bases not matched to a gene: 4. DNA of the CDR3: TGCGCCAGCAGCCAGGGGCAGGGGGCGAACACCGGGGAGCTGTTTTTT. The encoded protein is CASSQGQGANTGELFF.

CDR3 DNA sequence: TGTGCCAGTAGTATGGATTTGGGACAGGGCAACACTGAAGCTTTCTTT. As protein: CASSMDLGQGNTEAFF. The V and J genes are TRBV19 and TRBJ1-1; 9 bases line up with TRBD1. The V segment lost 3 bases and the J segment 2 bases; nucleotides outside the gene matches: 7. This CDR3 region has 16 residues. CDR1 LNHDA and CDR2 SQIVND come from the germline V gene (reference sequence).

This clone was seen a few times. This rearrangement joins TRBV6-1 to TRBJ2-7, with D possibly being TRBD2 (5 bases). The CDR3 totals 13 residues. From germline, CDR1 is MNHNS and CDR2 SASEGT. The ends were cut back, 4 bases at V and 4 bases at J, with 11 bases in the middle. CDR3 sequence: CASSGSRGYEQYF. The CDR3 DNA is TGTGCCAGCAGTGGTTCTAGAGGGTACGAGCAGTACTTC.

The rearrangement joins TRBV6-5 to TRBJ2-5; D might be TRBD1 or TRBD2, each matching 5 bases. Trimming removed 6 bases at V and 2 bases at J, with 13 bases between. Germline V gene sequence: CDR1 MNHEY, CDR2 SVGAGI. The CDR3 contains 14 residues. In nucleotides, the CDR3 is TGTGCCAGCAGACCGGGACGGCTACAAGAGACCCAGTACTTC. As protein: CASRPGRLQETQYF.

CDR3 nucleotides: TGTGCCAGTAGTATGGGACTAGCCCCCAATGAGCAGTTCTTC. It codes for CASSMGLAPNEQFF. This chain uses TRBV19 with TRBJ2-1; 9 nucleotides align to TRBD2. CDR3 length equals 14 residues. After removal of 3 bases from V and 6 bases from J, the junction contained 3 bases not matched to a gene. Germline values: CDR1 LNHDA, CDR2 SQIVND (reference sequence).

V gene TRBV9 combines with J gene TRBJ2-2; tentative D call: TRBD2 (6 bases). V lost 1 base and J lost 4, with 11 bases in between. The CDR3 is 15 residues long. Germline V gene lookup returns CDR1 SGDLS and CDR2 YYNGEE. CDR3 sequence reads: CASSVRSGGTGELFF. The DNA for the CDR3 is TGTGCCAGCAGCGTAAGGTCCGGGGGCACCGGGGAGCTGTTTTTT.

The chain recombines TRBV9 with TRBJ1-5, with TRBD1 matching over 8 bases. CDR3 size: 14 residues. In germline, CDR1 is SGDLS, CDR2 YYNGEE. After removal of 2 bases from V and 7 bases from J, the junction contained 5 bases not matched to a gene. In DNA, the CDR3 is TGTGCCAGCAGCGTCGGGACAGGTGGCCAGCCCCAGCATTTT. Amino acid sequence: CASSVGTGGQPQHF.

V is TRBV5-4 and J is TRBJ2-1; 7 nucleotides line up with TRBD2. This CDR3 comprises 15 residues. Germline V gene data show CDR1 as SGHNT and CDR2 as YYREEE (reference sequence). The V gene end was trimmed by 0 bases and the J gene end by 3 bases; junction bases not matched to a gene: 3. CDR3 sequence reads: CASSLGGGSYNEQFF. CDR3 coding DNA: TGTGCCAGCAGCTTGGGAGGCGGGAGCTACAATGAGCAGTTCTTC.

This clone was seen once. The rearrangement links TRBV13 to TRBJ2-7; 8 nucleotides agree with TRBD2. Trimming removed 5 bases from V and 4 bases from J; junction bases left unmatched: 13. The CDR3 is 16 residues long. CDR1 is PRHDT and CDR2 is FYEKMQ in the germline V gene (reference sequence). The CDR3 nucleotides are TGTGCCAGCAGCATATCACGGGTAGCGGGAAAATACGAGCAGTACTTC. Amino acids: CASSISRVAGKYEQYF.

This chain links TRBV5-1 with TRBJ2-2, with D possibly being TRBD1 (6 bases). The germline V gene has CDR1 SGHRS and CDR2 YFSETQ. The CDR3 length is 15 residues. The V and J ends lost 6 bases and 0 bases respectively, with 12 bases between them. CDR3 region: CASTLGHSNTGELFF. Here the CDR3 DNA reads TGCGCCAGCACTTTGGGACACTCGAACACCGGGGAGCTGTTTTTT.

This chain uses TRBV7-2 with TRBJ2-2; weak D call: TRBD2 (5 bases). Germline V CDR1 and CDR2: SGHTA, FQGNSA. This CDR3 region has 14 residues. V lost 5 bases and J 6 bases, leaving 13 bases between the germline ends. The CDR3 coding sequence is TGTGCCAGCAGCCCTAGCAATTGGGCCGGGGAGCTGTTTTTT. Translating it yields CASSPSNWAGELFF.

CDR3 sequence: CASRGQGLAEAFF. The CDR3 DNA sequence: TGTGCCAGCAGGGGACAGGGCCTCGCTGAAGCTTTCTTT. The chain uses TRBV2 and TRBJ1-1; 9 positions match TRBD1. The CDR3 is made up of 13 amino acids. CDR1 is SNHLY and CDR2 is FYNNEI in the germline V gene. V lost 6 bases and J lost 6; bases outside the gene matches: 5.

The chain is built from TRBV6-5 and TRBJ1-6; D is possibly TRBD1 (5 bases). The CDR3 consists of 15 residues. Germline V gene data show CDR1 as MNHEY and CDR2 as SVGAGI. The V gene lost 6 bases and the J gene lost 4 bases, with 13 bases spanning the gap. CDR3 protein: CASSRQGDYNSPLHF. The CDR3, as DNA: TGTGCCAGCAGCCGCCAAGGGGATTATAATTCACCCCTCCACTTT.

The V call is TRBV19, the J call TRBJ1-6; D gene ambiguous. Trimming took off 8 bases at V and 8 bases at J, with 10 bases between the two ends. Germline V gives CDR1 LNHDA, CDR2 SQIVND (reference sequence). The CDR3 is made up of 12 amino acids. For the CDR3, the DNA is TGTGCCAGTGCTGACCCGGATTCACCCCTCCACTTT. It yields the protein CASADPDSPLHF.

This chain uses TRBV5-1 with TRBJ1-4; D ambiguous. This CDR3 has 15 residues. V lost 1 base and J lost 8, with 15 bases in between. Germline-derived CDR1 and CDR2 are SGHRS and YFSETQ. The CDR3 loop reads CASSLSPTSGEKLFF. CDR3 DNA: TGCGCCAGCAGCTTGAGTCCCACTTCGGGGGAAAAACTGTTTTTT.

The chain joins TRBV5-1 to TRBJ2-6; a weak D match, TRBD1 (5 bases). Trimming pared 4 bases from V and 4 bases from J, leaving 12 bases between. CDR1 and CDR2 from the germline V gene are SGHRS and YFSETQ. The CDR3 spans 15 residues. CDR3 DNA sequence: TGCGCCAGCAGCCCGACAGTGGCCGGGGCCAACGTCCTGACTTTC. Amino acids: CASSPTVAGANVLTF.

This chain uses TRBV11-2 with TRBJ2-7; TRBD1 or TRBD2 may be the D gene (6 bases each). The V and J ends lost 1 base and 2 bases respectively, with 12 bases between them. The CDR3 has 15 residues. CDR1 SGHAT and CDR2 FQNNGV come from the germline V gene. CDR3 bases: TGTGCCAGCAGCTTAGGCAGGGGACTTCCCTACGAGCAGTACTTC. It is translated as CASSLGRGLPYEQYF.

The V gene is TRBV6-6, the J gene TRBJ1-5; D is uncertain. V was cut by 7 bases and J by 3 bases, with 4 bases left in between. The germline V gene encodes CDR1 MNHNY and CDR2 SVGAGI (reference sequence). The CDR3 consists of 11 residues. The DNA for the CDR3 is TGTGCCAGCAAAGTCAATCAGCCCCAGCATTTT. It yields the protein CASKVNQPQHF.

This clone was found once. The chain carries TRBV5-6 and TRBJ2-1; D tentatively fits TRBD1 or TRBD2 (5 bases each). Germline V gives CDR1 SGHDT, CDR2 YYEEEE. Trimming stripped 0 bases from V and 10 bases from J, with 14 bases between. The CDR3 covers 14 residues. CDR3 residues: CASSLDVLGVEQFF. The CDR3 nucleotides are TGTGCCAGCAGCTTGGATGTTTTGGGGGTCGAGCAGTTCTTC. The full variable domain, completed using reference TRBV5-6 and TRBJ2-1, is DAGVTQSPTHLIKTRGQQVTLRCSPKSGHDTVSWYQQALGQGPQFIFQYYEEEERQRGNFPDRFSGHQFPNYSSELNVNALLLGDSALYLCASSLDVLGVEQFFGPGTRLTVL.

The genes are TRBV6-5 and TRBJ2-3, with TRBD2 matching 8 bases. From germline, CDR1 is MNHEY and CDR2 SVGAGI. V dropped 6 bases and J dropped 1; count of bases not matched to a gene: 6. This CDR3 spans 15 amino acids. The CDR3: CASSYQRGRTDTQYF. The CDR3 DNA reads TGTGCCAGCAGCTACCAGCGGGGGCGCACAGATACGCAGTATTTT.

V gene TRBV7-9 combines with J gene TRBJ1-2; 7 bases agree with TRBD1. Germline CDR1 and CDR2: SEHNR and FQNEAQ (reference sequence). The CDR3 runs to 15 residues. Unmatched junction bases numbered 5, after V lost 0 bases and J lost 4 bases. Here the CDR3 reads CASSLAWQGGYGYTF. In DNA form, the CDR3 reads TGTGCCAGCAGCTTAGCTTGGCAGGGGGGCTATGGCTACACCTTC.

The gene calls are TRBV4-2 and TRBJ1-1; D gene unclear. The germline V and J ends were trimmed by 1 base and 0 bases, with 9 bases remaining between them. The V gene's germline CDR1 is LGHNA and CDR2 YNFKEQ. The CDR3 has 15 residues. CDR3 in amino acids: CASSQVTAMNTEAFF. CDR3 coding DNA: TGTGCCAGCAGCCAAGTTACAGCCATGAACACTGAAGCTTTCTTT.

This clone was recorded once. The CDR3 coding sequence is TGCAGCTGTAGGACAGGGGATCAGCCCCAGCATTTT. It specifies CSCRTGDQPQHF. The chain recombines TRBV29-1 with TRBJ1-5; 9 bases are shared with TRBD1. The V segment lost 8 bases and the J segment 5 bases; nucleotides outside the gene matches: 4. The CDR3 extends over 12 amino acids. Germline V gene sequence: CDR1 SQVTM, CDR2 ANQGSEA. Combining the CDR3 with reference TRBV29-1 and TRBJ1-5 gives the whole variable domain SAVISQKPSRDICQRGTSLTIQCQVDSQVTMMFWYRQQPGQSLTLIATANQGSEATYESGFVIDKFPISRPNLTFSTLTVSNMSPEDSSIYLCSCRTGDQPQHFGDGTRLSIL.

V usage is TRBV5-1 and J usage is TRBJ1-5; 10 positions agree with TRBD1. CDR3 length: 16 residues. Trimming cost V 0 bases and J 6 bases; bases outside gene matches: 6. Germline V lookup: CDR1 SGHRS, CDR2 YFSETQ. In nucleotides, the CDR3 is TGCGCCAGCAGCTTGGGGGACAGGACAGGGGGTCAGCCCCAGCATTTT. This codes for CASSLGDRTGGQPQHF.

The chain carries TRBV5-4 and TRBJ2-2; 7 nucleotides match TRBD2. The V gene's germline CDR1 is SGHNT and CDR2 YYREEE (reference sequence). V lost 4 bases to trimming and J lost 1 base; unmatched junction nucleotides: 10. The CDR3 is made up of 17 amino acids. CDR3 nucleotides: TGTGCCAGCAGCCCGGGAGGCCAGCGGGGGAACACCGGGGAGCTGTTTTTT. Encoded protein: CASSPGGQRGNTGELFF.

This clone appeared once. This rearrangement joins TRBV6-1 to TRBJ1-6, with 9 bases aligning to TRBD1. Per the germline V gene, CDR1 is MNHNS and CDR2 is SASEGT. V lost 3 bases, J lost 10 bases, and 10 bases stayed unmatched. The CDR3 has 16 amino acids. The CDR3 is CASSDALDRGWSPLHF. The CDR3, as DNA: TGTGCCAGCAGTGACGCGTTGGACAGGGGCTGGTCACCCCTCCACTTT.